The clone carrying this T cell receptor beta chain showed up many times. Its target is not known. This entry is derived from a study of early T cells in non-severe SARS-CoV-2 infection. Study-wide context: Chains were unpaired, as sequencing was done on bulk RNA from unsorted whole blood. General observations from the study: Anti-spike CD8 specificities were favored by VDJdb matching, whose results missed private and CD4 specificities.

The V gene lost 2 bases and the J gene lost 8 bases, with 12 bases spanning the gap. The CDR3 totals 13 residues. Germline values: CDR1 MNHNY, CDR2 SVGAGI (reference sequence). Attachment of unique molecular identifiers to individual cDNA molecules was performed. TCRdb passed the 5' RACE reads through MiXCR, listing each CDR3 protein once. Counted here are under 55,000 distinct CDR3 sequences, roughly 10% occurring once; the ten biggest clones make up around a fifth. Specimen: whole blood. The receptor comes from an adult who was a healthcare worker with PCR-confirmed SARS-CoV-2 infection or an uninfected control (not recorded which). The rearrangement joins TRBV6-6 to TRBJ1-2; D not certain. CDR3: CASSYDIGSGYTF. CDR3 nucleotide sequence: TGTGCCAGCAGTTACGACATAGGCTCGGGCTACACCTTC.